Below, one TCR beta chain is given with its context. This clone was observed once. Its antigen remains undetermined. No quality values exist for individual bases; no much larger clone is one base distant. Donors were healthy HIV-negative adults with no recently reported acute infections or vaccinations. Only Caucasian adults living in Nashville, Tennessee, USA were represented among the donors. CD4+ T cells were enriched by magnetic negative selection, after which naive cells were positively selected on CD45RA and the negative fraction was taken as the memory subset. Blood was collected by leukapheresis, and PBMCs were isolated by Ficoll-Histopaque density gradient centrifugation and then cryopreserved in liquid nitrogen vapor phase. Analytical flow cytometry was used to check the purity and quantity of every magnetically sorted T cell population. Genomic DNA was isolated from each sorted fraction and quantified by UV absorbance on a Nanodrop 2000c.

From its cysteine to its phenylalanine, the CDR3 spans 19 amino acids. The entry retains the CDR3 DNA only, 57 bases that are in frame from base 1. V has 4 bases trimmed and J has 0 bases trimmed; junction bases matching no gene number 16. The germline V gene encodes CDR1 LGHNA and CDR2 YSLEER. This sample was taken from a study of shared clonotypes between healthy human individuals (dated by TCRdb to 2018 to 2020). For context, the study as a whole: Three men and two women, aged 18 to 49 years, made up the cohort. For each donor, three plates each were used for CD4 naive and CD4 memory, two plates were used for CD8 naive, and one plate was used for CD8 memory. To estimate repertoire size and how much clonotype sharing occurs between individuals, the study deeply sequenced the blood TCR repertoires of several healthy adults. Libraries were prepared and TCR repertoires were sequenced by different laboratories using diverse techniques, in order to increase sequencing depth and limit assay-specific biases. Per donor, leukapheresis produced somewhere between about 0.94 and 8.9 billion PBMCs.

Study-wide findings and limitations: Naive subsets generally had larger estimated clonotype richness than memory subsets did. Because the study included a small number of donors, the genetic and exposure-history diversity represented was limited. Pairwise subsampling led to the expectation that sequencing depth would affect the degree of clonotype sharing among donors. Across a few donors, 5% to 6% of naive CD4, approximately 3.6% of naive CD8, 2% to 2.5% of memory CD4, and approximately 0.4% of memory CD8 clonotypes were shared. Compared with non-shared clonotypes, clonotypes shared by all four sorted-subset donors had higher generation probabilities. Incomplete sequencing was indicated by rarefaction of sorted-subset datasets, despite the large sequencing depth. Only blood was sampled, and tissue TCR repertoires likely differ from those in blood.

Using the deep immunoSEQ assay, multiplex PCR amplified TCR CDR3 regions from genomic DNA. Extracted genomic DNA from each cell subset was spread evenly across all wells of several immunoSEQ 96-well plates, with each plate serving as a replicate. For sorted subsets, roughly 0.2 ug genomic DNA, equal to some 28,000 T cell genomes, was loaded into each replicate PCR. Purified libraries were quantified with a Qubit 3.0 fluorometer, sized on a Bioanalyzer 2100, and re-quantified with the KAPA Library Quantification kit. A separate single-read 150-cycle Illumina NextSeq 550 flow cell was used to sequence each immunoSEQ 96-well plate. In the authors' own workflow: Because the immunoSEQ output held only junctional sequences and lacked quality scores, the filtering could not match the filtering applied to full-length reads. Sequences were annotated with PyIR, a Python wrapper for IgBLAST v1.9, using IMGT germline references to assign V/J genes and CDR3. Reads were filtered out if the reads had weak V/J assignments (E-value above 1e-6), no CDR3, stop codons, out-of-frame junctions, or ambiguous translated residues. V3J clonotypes were defined as sequences sharing the same inferred V gene, J gene, and CDR3 amino acid sequence. The percentage overlap between two repertoires was calculated by dividing the number of shared unique clonotypes by the size of the smaller repertoire. RTK rarefaction, the Chao1 estimator, and Recon v2.1 estimates of unobserved clonotypes were used to assess repertoire richness. Generation probabilities for all TCRbeta clonotypes obtained by the gDNA method from four donors were computed using OLGA. TCRdb re-hosts the immuneACCESS table, in-frame sequences only. Its copies lack some clones; in the studies checked, an unresolved V gene accounts for under half of them, and the cause for the rest is not known. V and J calls and clone size are those listed in that table; D and trimming were worked out from the DNA. The sample table contains 2.3 million or so clones; only one count was recorded for just over 90% of them. The ten largest clones represent 0.35% to 0.45% of the sample.

The chain couples TRBV4-3 to TRBJ2-3, and 7 junction bases match TRBD2. Sequences were obtained from naive CD4+ T cells from PBMCs. The sample's cell subset or site label is to be understood as: CD45RA+ positively selected. This TCR derives from a young man in good health. Some clones in this sample may be carry-over from other donors' samples. The nucleotides read TGCGCCAGCAGCCCACACCGTTTCAGGGAGGGACTTAGCACAGATACGCAGTATTTT. Translated, this gives CASSPHRFREGLSTDTQYF.